One sample yielded the 12 T cell receptor beta chains listed below, sequenced in a study of blood T cell repertoires in COVID-19. Generated by immunoSEQ multiplex PCR, the TCRdb table keeps only in-frame clones and is missing some. This sample has 170,000 or so clones, with 65% to 90% found just once. The sequenced material came from peripheral blood. Receptors originate from a human donor in a cohort sampled during active COVID-19.

The chain uses TRBV18 and TRBJ2-5; 8 bases are shared with TRBD1. Germline values: CDR1 KGHSH, CDR2 LQKENI. V shed 3 bases, J shed 5 bases, and the junction held 5 bases outside the gene matches. There are 14 residues in the CDR3. CDR3: CASSPRTGYETQYF. DNA of the CDR3: TGTGCCAGCTCACCTAGGACAGGGTACGAGACCCAGTACTTC.

The J gene is TRBJ2-7, the V gene TRBV7-3, with TRBD2 identical over 11 bases. The CDR3 sequence is 15 residues long. Germline trimming cut 5 bases from V and 2 bases from J; bases unmatched to any gene: 5. Germline V CDR1 and CDR2: SGHTA, FQGTGA. CDR3 amino acids: CASSALAGGPYEQYF. Here the CDR3 DNA reads TGTGCCAGCAGCGCCCTAGCGGGAGGCCCCTACGAGCAGTACTTC. Using reference TRBV7-3 and TRBJ2-7 for the parts outside the CDR3, the full variable domain is GAGVSQTPSNKVTEKGKYVELRCDPISGHTALYWYRQSLGQGPEFLIYFQGTGAADDSGLPNDRFFAVRPEGSVSTLKIQRTERGDSAVYLCASSALAGGPYEQYFGPGTRLTVT.

The chain has TRBV7-2 and TRBJ2-1; 9 nucleotides agree with TRBD1. The CDR3 consists of 12 residues. After removal of 2 bases from V and 14 bases from J, the junction contained 4 bases not matched to a gene. Germline V lookup: CDR1 SGHTA, CDR2 FQGNSA. DNA of the CDR3: TGTGCCAGCAGCTTAATGGACAGGGGAAAGTTCTTC. Translated: CASSLMDRGKFF.

V is TRBV6-5 and J is TRBJ1-1, with a tentative D call TRBD1 (6 bases). The germline V gene has CDR1 MNHEY and CDR2 SVGAGI. Trimming took off 10 bases at V and 5 bases at J, with 14 bases between the two ends. CDR3 size: 12 residues. CDR3 nucleotides: TGTGCCACCGCGGGGGGCGCGACTGAAGCTTTCTTT. It is translated as CATAGGATEAFF.

This clone was counted between two and nine times. This sequence joins TRBV19 and TRBJ1-3; D possibly corresponds to TRBD1 (5 bases). The CDR3 covers 15 residues. CDR1 is LNHDA and CDR2 is SQIVND in the germline V gene (reference sequence). The ends were cut back, 4 bases at V and 0 bases at J, with 10 bases in the middle. The DNA of the CDR3 is TGTGCCAGTAGTACCCGACAGCGCTCTGGAAACACCATATATTTT. This gives the protein CASSTRQRSGNTIYF.

CDR3 in amino acids: CASSHGTGVGQPQHF. The CDR3 nucleotides are TGTGCCAGCTCACACGGGACAGGGGTGGGTCAGCCCCAGCATTTT. The V and J genes are TRBV18 and TRBJ1-5; TRBD1 matches at 10 bases. The V gene end was trimmed by 4 bases and the J gene end by 6 bases; junction bases not matched to a gene: 6. The CDR3 has 15 residues. Germline CDR1 and CDR2: KGHSH and LQKENI.

The chain has TRBV5-1 and TRBJ2-1, with 7 bases fitting TRBD2. The junction had 9 bases not matched to a gene; V was cut back by 0 bases and J by 0 bases. The CDR3 is made up of 18 amino acids. CDR1 and CDR2 (germline): SGHRS, YFSETQ. CDR3 in amino acids: CASSLALADSSSYNEQFF. The CDR3, as DNA: TGCGCCAGCAGCTTGGCGCTAGCGGATTCTAGCTCCTACAATGAGCAGTTCTTC.

The chain has TRBV9 and TRBJ2-5; weak D call: TRBD1 (5 bases). The CDR3 has 14 residues. Germline V CDR1 and CDR2: SGDLS, YYNGEE. V dropped 0 bases and J dropped 7 bases, with 13 bases sitting between them. The CDR3 DNA is TGTGCCAGCAGCGTAGGGGGCAGCCTCGGGACCCAGTACTTC. Amino acid sequence: CASSVGGSLGTQYF.

The rearrangement links TRBV9 to TRBJ2-7; 11 bases map to TRBD2. The CDR3 consists of 15 residues. V lost 2 bases, J lost 4 bases, and 5 bases stayed unmatched. Germline V gives CDR1 SGDLS, CDR2 YYNGEE. The CDR3 DNA is TGTGCCAGCAGCGTGACTAGCGGGATTGAGTACGAGCAGTACTTC. The encoded protein is CASSVTSGIEYEQYF.

This rearrangement joins TRBV4-3 to TRBJ1-2, with 9 bases identical to TRBD1. The CDR3 has 17 residues. Looked up from germline, CDR1 is LGHNA and CDR2 is YSLEER. V gave up 0 bases and J gave up 2 bases; unmatched junction bases: 7. CDR3 coding DNA: TGCGCCAGCAGCCAAGATGTCACCGGGACAGGGAACTATGGCTACACCTTC. This sequence encodes CASSQDVTGTGNYGYTF.

V is TRBV19 and J is TRBJ2-7; 8 nucleotides agree with TRBD1. Germline loops: CDR1 LNHDA, CDR2 SQIVND (reference sequence). The CDR3 is 15 residues long. After removal of 3 bases from V and 0 bases from J, the junction contained 4 bases not matched to a gene. The CDR3 nucleotides are TGTGCCAGTAGTATGGGGACAGGACCCTCCTACGAGCAGTACTTC. Amino acid sequence: CASSMGTGPSYEQYF.

This clone was seen a few times. V and J are TRBV4-3 and TRBJ2-7, with 8 bases that match TRBD2. CDR1 is LGHNA, CDR2 YSLEER, per germline. The CDR3 contains 16 residues. Trimming cost V 0 bases and J 4 bases; bases outside gene matches: 8. In DNA, the CDR3 is TGCGCCAGCAGCCAAGATCCTGCGGGGGGCTCTTACGAGCAGTACTTC. This encodes CASSQDPAGGSYEQYF.